This T cell receptor (beta chain) was found in a study of shared clonotypes between healthy human individuals. The CD4+ fraction was divided into a CD45RA+ naive subset and a CD45RA-negative memory subset. A remark on this clone: Its antigen is not known.

Whole-study findings and limits: As a rule, naive subsets had a larger estimated richness than memory subsets.

Trimming cost V 2 bases and J 3 bases, with 13 bases left between them. The CDR3 is 15 residues long. Germline V gives CDR1 SGDLS, CDR2 YYNGEE. Genomic DNA belonging to each subset was distributed in equal measure over several immunoSEQ plates. The table came from immunoSEQ multiplex PCR; TCRdb's copy has only in-frame clones and leaves some out. The data contain over a million clones, roughly 96% of them singletons. V is TRBV9 and J is TRBJ2-3; tentatively, D is TRBD2 (5 bases). Material: naive CD4+ T cells sorted from blood. Specified subset: CD45RA+ positively selected. This clonotype was obtained from a man aged 25-45 years in good health. This chain's CDR3 is CASSVFGMRTDTQYF. In DNA, the CDR3 is TGTGCCAGCAGCGTCTTCGGGATGAGGACAGATACGCAGTATTTT.